This paragraph reports one T cell receptor (beta chain). This entry is derived from a study of blood T cell repertoires in COVID-19. Study information: The United States, Italy and Spain were the sources of the acute and convalescent COVID-19 samples.

Participants' reported clinical history set cohort assignment. In the original processing: Reference gene primer amplification gave estimated nucleated cell counts. TCRdb's copy holds only in-frame clones and misses some; the assay was immunoSEQ multiplex PCR. The D gene and trimming were derived from the DNA, and the V and J assignments and clone size from that table. The table shows 300,000 to 350,000 clones, with 80% to 90% occurring only once. The V gene's germline CDR1 is SEHNR and CDR2 FQNEAQ (reference sequence). The CDR3 is 15 amino acids. V was clipped by 0 bases and J by 0 bases, with 7 bases between them.

Sequencing used PBMCs or T cells enriched from blood (not recorded which). This clonotype was sampled from a man aged 25 to 40 who had recovered from COVID-19. The chain is built from TRBV7-9 and TRBJ2-3, with a tentative D call TRBD1 (5 bases). For the CDR3, the DNA is TGTGCCAGCAGCTTAGCACAGGCAAGCACAGATACGCAGTATTTT. Its translation: CASSLAQASTDTQYF.